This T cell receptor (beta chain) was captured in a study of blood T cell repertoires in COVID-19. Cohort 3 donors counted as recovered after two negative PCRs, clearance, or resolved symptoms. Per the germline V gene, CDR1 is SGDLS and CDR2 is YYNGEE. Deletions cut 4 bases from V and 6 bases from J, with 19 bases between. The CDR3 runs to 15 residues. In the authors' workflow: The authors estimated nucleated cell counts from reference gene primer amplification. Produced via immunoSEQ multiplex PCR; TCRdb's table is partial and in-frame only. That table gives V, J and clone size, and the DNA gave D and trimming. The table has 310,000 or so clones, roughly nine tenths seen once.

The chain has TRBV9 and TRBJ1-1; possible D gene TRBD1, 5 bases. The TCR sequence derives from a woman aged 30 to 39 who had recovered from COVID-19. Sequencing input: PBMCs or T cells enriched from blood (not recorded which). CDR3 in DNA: TGTGCCAGCAGCCCCCAAGGGAGGGGAGACCCTGAAGCTTTCTTT. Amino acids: CASSPQGRGDPEAFF.